The 18 T cell receptor beta chains below were found in one sample sequenced in a study of cytomegalovirus exposure and HLA in healthy donors. The PCR contained 60 Vbeta and 13 Jbeta primers. Profiling relied on immunoSEQ multiplex PCR, and the TCRdb table lists in-frame clones only, not all of them. This table holds under 90,000 clones, 60% to 80% found once. The specimen sequenced was PBMCs. Receptor source: a man aged 40-55 years in good health and CMV-seronegative.

V and J are TRBV5-1 and TRBJ2-7, with D possibly matching TRBD2 (6 bases). The length of the CDR3 is 16 residues. The germline V and J ends were trimmed by 0 bases and 0 bases, with 13 bases remaining between them. Per the germline V gene, CDR1 is SGHRS and CDR2 is YFSETQ. CDR3 loop: CASSLVVTSSSYEQYF. Written as DNA, the CDR3 is TGCGCCAGCAGCTTGGTGGTAACTAGCAGCTCCTACGAGCAGTACTTC.

J is TRBJ2-1 and V is TRBV10-1; TRBD2 matches 11 bases. This CDR3 spans 15 amino acids. Germline assignment: CDR1 WNHNN and CDR2 SYGVQD (reference sequence). With V trimmed by 3 bases and J by 9 bases, 7 bases remained unmatched. CDR3 sequence: CASSEYRSGGVEQFF. Here the CDR3 DNA reads TGCGCCAGCAGTGAATACCGTAGCGGGGGGGTTGAGCAGTTCTTC.

This chain links TRBV6-5 with TRBJ1-1; D gene ambiguous. The CDR3 has 13 residues. Germline CDR1 reads MNHEY; CDR2 reads SVGAGI. V lost 0 bases and J lost 5, with 7 bases in between. CDR3 in amino acids: CASSYSIYTEAFF. CDR3 DNA sequence: TGTGCCAGCAGTTACTCGATCTATACTGAAGCTTTCTTT.

The chain carries TRBV2 and TRBJ1-1, with 8 bases that match TRBD1. This CDR3 spans 12 amino acids. Looked up from germline, CDR1 is SNHLY and CDR2 is FYNNEI. J was trimmed by 6 bases and V by 6 bases; bases with no gene match: 3. The CDR3 bases are TGTGCCAGCAGCCTACAGGGGGCTGAAGCTTTCTTT. It specifies CASSLQGAEAFF. Full variable domain (outside the CDR3, taken from reference TRBV2 and TRBJ1-1): EPEVTQTPSHQVTQMGQEVILRCVPISNHLYFYWYRQILGQKVEFLVSFYNNEISEKSEIFDDQFSVERPDGSNFTLKIRSTKLEDSAMYFCASSLQGAEAFFGQGTRLTVV.

This clone was detected only a few times. The chain employs TRBV9 and TRBJ2-4; tentatively, D is TRBD2 (6 bases). Germline lookup yields CDR1 SGDLS and CDR2 YYNGEE. Trimming shortened V by 0 bases and J by 8 bases, and 12 bases separated the two germline ends. The CDR3 is 14 amino acids. The DNA for the CDR3 is TGTGCCAGCAGCGTAGAGGAGGGGATCGACATTCAGTACTTC. It specifies CASSVEEGIDIQYF. Filled out from reference TRBV9 and TRBJ2-4, the complete variable domain reads DSGVTQTPKHLITATGQRVTLRCSPRSGDLSVYWYQQSLDQGLQFLIQYYNGEERAKGNILERFSAQQFPDLHSELNLSSLELGDSALYFCASSVEEGIDIQYFGAGTRLSVL.

J is TRBJ2-2 and V is TRBV7-3, with D possibly being TRBD1 (6 bases). CDR3 size: 17 residues. V was cut by 3 bases and J by 5 bases, with 19 bases left in between. From germline, CDR1 is SGHTA and CDR2 FQGTGA. The CDR3 reads CASSLGAAAFRTGELFF. For the CDR3, the DNA is TGTGCCAGCAGCTTGGGGGCCGCAGCATTTAGGACCGGGGAGCTGTTTTTT.

The sample holds one count of this clone. The chain's CDR3 is CASSRSPDPTGSNEKLFF. For the CDR3, the DNA is TGTGCCAGCAGCCGTTCCCCCGACCCGACAGGTTCTAATGAAAAACTGTTTTTT. This rearrangement joins TRBV7-9 to TRBJ1-4; possibly TRBD1 for D (6 bases). Trimming took 5 bases from V and 3 from J, leaving 22 bases between them. Germline V gene sequence: CDR1 SEHNR, CDR2 FQNEAQ (reference sequence). The CDR3 contains 18 residues.

V is TRBV18 and J is TRBJ2-1; 8 bases are a match to TRBD2. Unmatched junction bases numbered 11, after V lost 3 bases and J lost 10 bases. The germline V gene has CDR1 KGHSH and CDR2 LQKENI. This CDR3 contains 15 residues. CDR3 in DNA: TGTGCCAGCTCACCGCTGGGACTAGGAGTTGGGGAGCAGTTCTTC. The encoded protein is CASSPLGLGVGEQFF.

The chain couples TRBV23-1 to TRBJ2-1; a possible D gene is TRBD1 (6 bases). TRBV23-1 falls under the ORF class, with uncertain function. CDR3 length equals 14 residues. Trimming stripped 8 bases from V and 4 bases from J, with 15 bases between. The CDR3 DNA is TGCGCCAGCCTCACGACAGGTCCTTACAATGAGCAGTTCTTC. Translating it yields CASLTTGPYNEQFF.

The genes are TRBV2 and TRBJ2-5; tentatively, D is TRBD1 (6 bases). V lost 9 bases, J lost 2 bases, and 13 bases lay in between. The CDR3 length is 13 residues. Per germline, CDR1 SNHLY and CDR2 FYNNEI. Here the CDR3 reads CARSGGQQETQYF. The CDR3 DNA follows: TGTGCCAGAAGCGGAGGACAGCAAGAGACCCAGTACTTC.

J is TRBJ1-1 and V is TRBV7-2; D gene ambiguous. V lost 5 bases, J lost 9 bases, and 19 bases lay in between. Germline CDR1 reads SGHTA; CDR2 reads FQGNSA. The CDR3 loop spans 14 amino acids. This CDR3 is CASSPIGYYRQAFF. CDR3 bases: TGTGCCAGCAGCCCGATCGGGTACTATCGTCAAGCTTTCTTT.

The CDR3 region is CASSTGQDLSLANEKLFF. The CDR3 region has the DNA TGTGCCAGTAGTACCGGACAGGATTTATCCCTCGCTAATGAAAAACTGTTTTTT. This chain connects TRBV19 to TRBJ1-4, with 7 bases identical to TRBD1. The CDR3 has 18 amino acids. Germline trimming cut 4 bases from V and 3 bases from J; bases unmatched to any gene: 14. Germline V gene lookup returns CDR1 LNHDA and CDR2 SQIVND (reference sequence).

V usage is TRBV2 and J usage is TRBJ2-5, with 14 bases aligning to TRBD2. The CDR3 spans 15 residues. Germline assignment: CDR1 SNHLY and CDR2 FYNNEI. The junction had 3 bases not matched to a gene; V was cut back by 5 bases and J by 4 bases. CDR3 bases: TGTGCCAGCAGTAAGACTAGCGGGGGGGCAGAGACCCAGTACTTC. Translated, it gives CASSKTSGGAETQYF.

This clone was seen only a few times. The V and J genes are TRBV5-1 and TRBJ1-1; D is uncertain. Germline V CDR1 and CDR2: SGHRS, YFSETQ. The CDR3 is 12 amino acids. The ends were cut back, 5 bases at V and 5 bases at J, with 10 bases in the middle. The chain's CDR3 is CASRTGSTEAFF. CDR3 sequence (DNA): TGCGCCAGCAGAACGGGTTCTACTGAAGCTTTCTTT.

Worth noting for this clone: The germline gene is not matched at one end of the junction; a read error may be the cause. The chain combines TRBV7-7 with TRBJ2-2, with 9 bases that match TRBD1. Germline assignment: CDR1 SSHAT and CDR2 FNYEAQ (reference sequence). The CDR3 runs 15 residues. CDR3 loop: CASSPGQGNTGELFF. CDR3 DNA: TGTGCTAGCAGCCCGGGACAGGGAAACACCGGGGAGCTGTTTTTT.

This clone was counted only a few times. The rearrangement links TRBV15 to TRBJ2-7, with D maybe TRBD1 (6 bases). V gave up 1 base and J gave up 5 bases, with 18 bases separating them. Looked up from germline, CDR1 is LNHNV and CDR2 is YYDKDF (reference sequence). The CDR3 sequence is 16 residues long. In DNA form, the CDR3 reads TGTGCCACCAGCAGAGGGGCCGACAGGACCAGCAACGAGCAGTACTTC. This codes for CATSRGADRTSNEQYF.

This chain connects TRBV11-3 to TRBJ1-6; D call uncertain. V dropped 1 base and J dropped 15 bases, with 13 bases sitting between them. CDR1 and CDR2 from the germline V gene are SGHNT and YENEEA. This CDR3 has 13 amino acids. CDR3 loop: CASSLVTTGVLHF. The CDR3 DNA is TGTGCCAGCAGCTTAGTAACAACCGGGGTCCTCCACTTT. Supplemented by reference TRBV11-3 and TRBJ1-6, the full variable domain reads EAGVVQSPRYKIIEKKQPVAFWCNPISGHNTLYWYLQNLGQGPELLIRYENEEAVDDSQLPKDRFSAERLKGVDSTLKIQPAELGDSAVYLCASSLVTTGVLHFGNGTRLTVT.

The J gene is TRBJ2-2, the V gene TRBV29-1; 9 positions match TRBD1. CDR3 length: 16 amino acids. Losses at the gene ends were 6 bases for V and 7 bases for J; bases not matched to a gene: 15. The germline gives CDR1 SQVTM, CDR2 ANQGSEA. The CDR3 region is CSVAWLVQGAIGELFF. In nucleotides, the CDR3 is TGCAGCGTCGCATGGTTGGTACAGGGGGCGATCGGGGAGCTGTTTTTT.